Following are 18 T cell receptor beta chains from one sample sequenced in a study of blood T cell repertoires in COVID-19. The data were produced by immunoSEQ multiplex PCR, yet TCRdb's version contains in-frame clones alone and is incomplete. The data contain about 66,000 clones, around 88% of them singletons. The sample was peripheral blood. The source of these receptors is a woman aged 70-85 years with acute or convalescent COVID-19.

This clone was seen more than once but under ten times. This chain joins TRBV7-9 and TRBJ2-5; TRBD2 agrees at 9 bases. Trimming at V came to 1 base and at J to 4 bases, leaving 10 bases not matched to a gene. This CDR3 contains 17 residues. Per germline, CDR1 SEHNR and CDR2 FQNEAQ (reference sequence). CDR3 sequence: CASSLEGVAGDRETQYF. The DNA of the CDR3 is TGTGCCAGCAGCTTAGAGGGTGTAGCGGGAGATCGAGAGACCCAGTACTTC.

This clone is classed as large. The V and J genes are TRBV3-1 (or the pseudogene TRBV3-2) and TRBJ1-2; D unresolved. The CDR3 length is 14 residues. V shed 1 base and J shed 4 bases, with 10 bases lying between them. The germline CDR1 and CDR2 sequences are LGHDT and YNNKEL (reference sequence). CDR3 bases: TGTGCCAGCAGCCAAGTCCGAGGTGCCTATGGCTACACCTTC. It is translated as CASSQVRGAYGYTF.

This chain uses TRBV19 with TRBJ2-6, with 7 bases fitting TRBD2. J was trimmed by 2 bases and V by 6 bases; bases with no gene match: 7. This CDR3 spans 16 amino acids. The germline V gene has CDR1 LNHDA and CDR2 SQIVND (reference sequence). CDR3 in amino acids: CASRDGRVTGANVLTF. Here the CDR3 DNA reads TGTGCCAGTAGGGATGGGAGGGTAACTGGGGCCAACGTCCTGACTTTC.

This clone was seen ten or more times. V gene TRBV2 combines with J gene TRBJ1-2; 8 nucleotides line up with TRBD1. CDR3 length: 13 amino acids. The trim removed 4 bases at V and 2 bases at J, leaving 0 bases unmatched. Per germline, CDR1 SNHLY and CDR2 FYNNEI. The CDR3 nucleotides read TGTGCCAGCAGTGGGACAGGGAACTATGGCTACACCTTC. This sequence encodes CASSGTGNYGYTF.

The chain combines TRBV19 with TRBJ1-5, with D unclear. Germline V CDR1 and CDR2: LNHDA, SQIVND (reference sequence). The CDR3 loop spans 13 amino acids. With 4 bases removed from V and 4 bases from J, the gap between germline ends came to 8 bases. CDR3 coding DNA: TGTGCCAGTAGTAGGGAGGGAAATCAGCCCCAGCATTTT. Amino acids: CASSREGNQPQHF.

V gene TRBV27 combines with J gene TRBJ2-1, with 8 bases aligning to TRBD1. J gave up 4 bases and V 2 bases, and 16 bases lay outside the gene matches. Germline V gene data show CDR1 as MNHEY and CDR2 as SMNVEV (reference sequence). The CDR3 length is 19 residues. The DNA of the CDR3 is TGTGCCAGCAGTTTAACCCTGGACAGGGTCCCTGCACTATACAATGAGCAGTTCTTC. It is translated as CASSLTLDRVPALYNEQFF.

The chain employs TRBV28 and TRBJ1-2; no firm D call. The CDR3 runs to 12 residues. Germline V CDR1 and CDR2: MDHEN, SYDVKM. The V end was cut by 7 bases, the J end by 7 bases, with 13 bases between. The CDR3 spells CASTSEGRGYTF. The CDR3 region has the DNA TGTGCCAGCACCTCTGAGGGCCGTGGCTACACCTTC.

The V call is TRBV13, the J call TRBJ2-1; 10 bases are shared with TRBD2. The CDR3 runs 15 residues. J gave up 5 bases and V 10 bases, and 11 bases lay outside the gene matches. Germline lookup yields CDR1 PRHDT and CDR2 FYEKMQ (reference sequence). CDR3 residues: CATGLGTSDHNEQFF. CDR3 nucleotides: TGTGCCACCGGCCTCGGGACTAGCGACCACAATGAGCAGTTCTTC.

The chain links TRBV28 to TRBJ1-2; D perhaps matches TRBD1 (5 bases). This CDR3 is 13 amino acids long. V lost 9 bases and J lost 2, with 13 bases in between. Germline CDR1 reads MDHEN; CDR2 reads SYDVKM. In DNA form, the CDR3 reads TGTGCCAGTAAGACAGAGAACAACTATGGCTACACCTTC. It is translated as CASKTENNYGYTF.

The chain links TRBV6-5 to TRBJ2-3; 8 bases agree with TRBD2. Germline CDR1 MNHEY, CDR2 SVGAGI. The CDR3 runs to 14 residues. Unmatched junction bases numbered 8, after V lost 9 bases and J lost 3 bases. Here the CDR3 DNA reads TGTGCCAGTAGACTAGCGATGGCGACAGATACGCAGTATTTT. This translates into CASRLAMATDTQYF.

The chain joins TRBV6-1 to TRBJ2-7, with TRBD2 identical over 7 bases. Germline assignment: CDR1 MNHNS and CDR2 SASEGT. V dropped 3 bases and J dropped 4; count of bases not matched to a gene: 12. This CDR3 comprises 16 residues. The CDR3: CASSDLGGSSAYEQYF. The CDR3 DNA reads TGTGCCAGCAGTGACCTCGGGGGGTCTTCGGCGTACGAGCAGTACTTC.

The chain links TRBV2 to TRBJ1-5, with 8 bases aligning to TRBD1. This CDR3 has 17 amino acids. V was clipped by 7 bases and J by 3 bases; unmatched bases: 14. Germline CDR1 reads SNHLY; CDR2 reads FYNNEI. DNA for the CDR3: TGTGCCAGCACCGGGAGCAGGGGGCGTAGGAACAATCAGCCCCAGCATTTT. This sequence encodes CASTGSRGRRNNQPQHF.

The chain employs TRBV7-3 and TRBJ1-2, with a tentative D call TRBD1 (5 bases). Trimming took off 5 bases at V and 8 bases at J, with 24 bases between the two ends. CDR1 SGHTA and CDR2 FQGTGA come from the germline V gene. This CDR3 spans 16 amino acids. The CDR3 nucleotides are TGTGCCAGCAGCAACACGGGACTTCCCGGCGGTGAAGGCTACACCTTC. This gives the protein CASSNTGLPGGEGYTF. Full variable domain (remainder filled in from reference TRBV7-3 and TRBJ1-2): GAGVSQTPSNKVTEKGKYVELRCDPISGHTALYWYRQSLGQGPEFLIYFQGTGAADDSGLPNDRFFAVRPEGSVSTLKIQRTERGDSAVYLCASSNTGLPGGEGYTFGSGTRLTVV.

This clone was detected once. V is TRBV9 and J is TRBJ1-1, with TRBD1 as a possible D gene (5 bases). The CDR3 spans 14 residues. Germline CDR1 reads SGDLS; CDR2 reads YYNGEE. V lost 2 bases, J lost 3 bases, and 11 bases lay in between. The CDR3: CASSVLPGDTEAFF. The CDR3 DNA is TGTGCCAGCAGCGTGCTGCCGGGGGACACTGAAGCTTTCTTT.

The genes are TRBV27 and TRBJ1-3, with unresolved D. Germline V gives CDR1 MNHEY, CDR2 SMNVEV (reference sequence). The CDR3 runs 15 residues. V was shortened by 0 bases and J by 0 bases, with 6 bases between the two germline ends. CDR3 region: CASSLSLYSGNTIYF. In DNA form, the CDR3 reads TGTGCCAGCAGTTTATCCCTCTACTCTGGAAACACCATATATTTT.

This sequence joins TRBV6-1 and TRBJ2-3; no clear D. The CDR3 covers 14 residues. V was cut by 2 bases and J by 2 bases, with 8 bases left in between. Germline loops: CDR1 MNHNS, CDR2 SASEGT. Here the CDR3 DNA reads TGTGCCAGCAGTGAATGGCCCTCCACAGATACGCAGTATTTT. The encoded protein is CASSEWPSTDTQYF.

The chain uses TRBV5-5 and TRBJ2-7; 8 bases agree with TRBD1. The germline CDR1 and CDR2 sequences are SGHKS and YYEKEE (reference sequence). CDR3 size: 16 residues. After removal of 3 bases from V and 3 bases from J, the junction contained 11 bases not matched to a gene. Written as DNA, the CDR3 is TGTGCCAGCAGCTGGGCGGGACAGGTGGGGTTCTACGAGCAGTACTTC. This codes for CASSWAGQVGFYEQYF.

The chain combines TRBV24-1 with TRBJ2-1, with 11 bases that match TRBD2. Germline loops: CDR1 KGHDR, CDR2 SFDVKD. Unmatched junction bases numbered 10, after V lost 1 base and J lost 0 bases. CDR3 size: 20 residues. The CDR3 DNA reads TGTGCCACCAGTGATTTTAATCCTAGCGGGGGGCCCAGCTCCTACAATGAGCAGTTCTTC. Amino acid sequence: CATSDFNPSGGPSSYNEQFF.